This section outlines one TCR beta chain sequence together with its context. No antigen is known for it. This entry belongs to a study of OX40 agonist ivuxolimab in advanced cancers. Looking at the study overall: Partial response was recorded in three patients: one hepatocellular carcinoma and two cutaneous melanoma cases.

The CDR3 has 15 residues. V was pared by 0 bases and J by 1 base, with 10 bases between. Germline values: CDR1 SGDLS, CDR2 YYNGEE. Study-wide findings and caveats: Antigen specificity remained undetermined for the expanded peripheral T cells.

Using immunoSEQ multiplex PCR, the repertoire was profiled, and TCRdb retains in-frame clones only, with some absent. The repertoire holds some 99,000 clones, with about 90% as singletons. V usage is TRBV9 and J usage is TRBJ1-1; D remains unclear. The sample in question was CD4+ or CD8+ T cells sorted from blood, obtained in a trial of the OX40 agonist ivuxolimab. This TCR came from an adult with an advanced solid tumor such as melanoma, head and neck, liver or kidney cancer. In DNA, the CDR3 is TGTGCCAGCAGCGTAGCTTTGGGAGGGAACACTGAAGCTTTCTTT. Translating gives CASSVALGGNTEAFF.